Sequencing of this T cell receptor (beta chain) was carried out in a study of cytomegalovirus exposure and HLA in healthy donors. Only one count was recorded for this clone. Its antigen is not identified. Primers included in the PCR were 60 Vbeta and 13 Jbeta primers. Sequencing used immunoSEQ multiplex PCR; TCRdb keeps in-frame clones, though not all of them. In the table there are more than 120,000 clones, roughly 80% of which are singletons. This CDR3 is 18 amino acids long. Per the germline V gene, CDR1 is MDHEN and CDR2 is SYDVKM. V was pared by 5 bases and J by 7 bases, with 15 bases of the junction left unmatched. Study-wide findings and caveats: The authors excluded some V segments, including TRBV6-2 and TRBV6-3, as indistinguishable.

Source material: PBMCs. This sequence was found in a woman in her thirties in good health and CMV-seronegative. The J gene is TRBJ2-1, the V gene TRBV28; 12 positions match TRBD1. The CDR3 DNA follows: TGTGCCAGCAGTCCCCCTCGGTTCGGGACAGGGGGCAAGAATGAGCAGTTCTTC. It yields the protein CASSPPRFGTGGKNEQFF.